A selection of T cell receptor beta chains follows, all from one sample in a study of cytomegalovirus exposure and HLA in healthy donors. Method: immunoSEQ multiplex PCR; TCRdb's copy keeps in-frame clones and lacks some. Among 200,000 to 250,000 clones listed, around 73% were seen once. The sample was PBMCs. These receptors all stem from a male donor in good health and CMV-seronegative. The conserved cysteine and the conserved F or W are not part of the CDR3 here. D genes are given only for firm matches.

D gene: -; V gene: TRBV7-9; J gene: TRBJ2-2; CDR3 protein: ASSLFTGELF
D gene: -; V gene: TRBV5-1; J gene: TRBJ2-3; CDR3 protein: ASSWERALTQDTQY
D gene: TRBD1; V gene: TRBV6-1; J gene: TRBJ1-2; CDR3 protein: ASSDPWDRRANYGYT
D gene: -; V gene: TRBV19; J gene: TRBJ2-3; CDR3 protein: ASSIGTDADTQY
D gene: -; V gene: TRBV21-1; J gene: TRBJ2-5; CDR3 protein: ASSKALCFGETQY
D gene: TRBD2; V gene: TRBV18; J gene: TRBJ2-7; CDR3 protein: ASSPPGQGLTYEQY
D gene: -; V gene: TRBV5-4; J gene: TRBJ2-7; CDR3 protein: ASSIQGISYEQY
D gene: -; V gene: TRBV7-9; J gene: TRBJ1-4; CDR3 protein: ASSLAARVEEKLF
D gene: -; V gene: TRBV5-8; J gene: TRBJ1-5; CDR3 protein: ASSFREWTNQPQH
D gene: TRBD1; V gene: TRBV7-8; J gene: TRBJ2-1; CDR3 protein: ASSPLPGQLYNEQF
D gene: -; V gene: TRBV18; J gene: TRBJ1-2; CDR3 protein: ASSTQGSGGGYT
D gene: -; V gene: TRBV20-1; J gene: TRBJ1-1; CDR3 protein: SADIFTEAF
D gene: -; V gene: TRBV7-3; J gene: TRBJ2-3; CDR3 protein: ASSSLEGTQY
D gene: TRBD1; V gene: TRBV18; J gene: TRBJ1-1; CDR3 protein: ASSRQRQGNTEAF
D gene: -; V gene: TRBV4-1; J gene: TRBJ2-5; CDR3 protein: ASSQWSAAQETQY
D gene: -; V gene: TRBV5-1; J gene: TRBJ2-3; CDR3 protein: ASSQGHVSDTQY
D gene: -; V gene: TRBV5-4; J gene: TRBJ2-3; CDR3 protein: ASSLGASESTDTQY
D gene: -; V gene: TRBV7-2; J gene: TRBJ2-7; CDR3 protein: ASSVPTSSEQY
D gene: TRBD1; V gene: TRBV10-2; J gene: TRBJ1-1; CDR3 protein: ASRDRGRTGGAF
D gene: TRBD2; V gene: TRBV28; J gene: TRBJ2-7; CDR3 protein: ASSSRASGSYEQY
D gene: TRBD1; V gene: TRBV27; J gene: TRBJ1-2; CDR3 protein: ASGPTGTYGYT
D gene: TRBD2; V gene: TRBV7-7; J gene: TRBJ2-1; CDR3 protein: ASSLGSASGYNEQF
D gene: -; V gene: TRBV28; J gene: TRBJ1-4; CDR3 protein: ASSSGGGLNEKLF
D gene: -; V gene: TRBV6-1; J gene: TRBJ1-2; CDR3 protein: ASPGEGFYDYT
D gene: TRBD2; V gene: TRBV7-3; J gene: TRBJ2-2; CDR3 protein: ASSLRLAGTPGELF
D gene: -; V gene: TRBV9; J gene: TRBJ2-5; CDR3 protein: ASSSRAIRGETQY
D gene: -; V gene: TRBV7-9; J gene: TRBJ2-1; CDR3 protein: ASSSGDVGNEQF
D gene: TRBD2; V gene: TRBV5-1; J gene: TRBJ2-5; CDR3 protein: ASSLAAGVLETQY
D gene: -; V gene: TRBV27; J gene: TRBJ2-5; CDR3 protein: ASRTGLDEETQY
D gene: TRBD1; V gene: TRBV18; J gene: TRBJ2-7; CDR3 protein: ASSLRDRIYEQY
D gene: TRBD2; V gene: TRBV6-5; J gene: TRBJ2-1; CDR3 protein: ASSYSGSSYNEQF
D gene: TRBD1; V gene: TRBV19; J gene: TRBJ1-1; CDR3 protein: ASRRGQHQNTEAF
D gene: TRBD2; V gene: TRBV19; J gene: TRBJ2-1; CDR3 protein: ASSKGLAGGNEQF
D gene: -; V gene: TRBV7-3; J gene: TRBJ2-1; CDR3 protein: ASSSRLAKGNEQF
D gene: -; V gene: TRBV5-4; J gene: TRBJ1-4; CDR3 protein: ASSFGADTSTNEKLF
D gene: TRBD1; V gene: TRBV6-1; J gene: TRBJ1-2; CDR3 protein: ASSGVTGNYGYT
D gene: -; V gene: TRBV7-2; J gene: TRBJ2-5; CDR3 protein: ASSTALGETQY
D gene: -; V gene: TRBV9; J gene: TRBJ2-5; CDR3 protein: ASSVGGGNQETQY
D gene: TRBD1; V gene: TRBV6-5; J gene: TRBJ1-2; CDR3 protein: ASSYARTGGGYGYT
D gene: TRBD1; V gene: TRBV7-9; J gene: TRBJ1-2; CDR3 protein: ASSLASGQVDT
D gene: TRBD2; V gene: TRBV4-1; J gene: TRBJ2-7; CDR3 protein: ASSHAGLAGVGVYEQY
D gene: -; V gene: TRBV5-6; J gene: TRBJ1-2; CDR3 protein: ASSPRDSRNYGYT
D gene: -; V gene: TRBV29-1; J gene: TRBJ2-1; CDR3 protein: SVRGGNEQF
D gene: -; V gene: TRBV9; J gene: TRBJ2-3; CDR3 protein: ASSSISTDTQY
D gene: -; V gene: TRBV27; J gene: TRBJ1-2; CDR3 protein: ASRPGHSSYGYT
D gene: -; V gene: TRBV6-5; J gene: TRBJ2-7; CDR3 protein: ASSYAGSSYEQY